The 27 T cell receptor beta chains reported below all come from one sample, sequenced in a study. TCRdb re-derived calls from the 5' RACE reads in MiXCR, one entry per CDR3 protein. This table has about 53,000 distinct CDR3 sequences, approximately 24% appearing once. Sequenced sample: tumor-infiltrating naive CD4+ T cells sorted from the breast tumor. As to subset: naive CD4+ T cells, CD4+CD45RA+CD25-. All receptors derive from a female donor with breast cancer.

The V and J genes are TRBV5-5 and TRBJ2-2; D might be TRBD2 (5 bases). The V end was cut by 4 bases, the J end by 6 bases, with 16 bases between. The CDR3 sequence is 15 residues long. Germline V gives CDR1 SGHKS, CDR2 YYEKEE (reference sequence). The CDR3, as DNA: TGTGCCAGCAGCCACCGGACTCAACGACCCGGGGAGCTGTTTTTT. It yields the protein CASSHRTQRPGELFF.

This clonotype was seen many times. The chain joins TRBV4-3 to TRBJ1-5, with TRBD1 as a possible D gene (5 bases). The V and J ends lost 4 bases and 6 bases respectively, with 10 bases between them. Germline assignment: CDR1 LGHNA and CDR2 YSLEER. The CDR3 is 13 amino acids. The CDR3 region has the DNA TGCGCCAGCAGCCGGGGGACTACTCAGCCCCAGCATTTT. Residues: CASSRGTTQPQHF.

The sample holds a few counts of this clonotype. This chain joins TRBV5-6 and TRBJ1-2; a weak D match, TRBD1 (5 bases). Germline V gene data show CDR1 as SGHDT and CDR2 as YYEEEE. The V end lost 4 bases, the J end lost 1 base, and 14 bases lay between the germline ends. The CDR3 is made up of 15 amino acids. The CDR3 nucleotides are TGTGCCAGCAGCCTCGGGCCGGGACTTAACTATGGCTACACCTTC. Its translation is CASSLGPGLNYGYTF.

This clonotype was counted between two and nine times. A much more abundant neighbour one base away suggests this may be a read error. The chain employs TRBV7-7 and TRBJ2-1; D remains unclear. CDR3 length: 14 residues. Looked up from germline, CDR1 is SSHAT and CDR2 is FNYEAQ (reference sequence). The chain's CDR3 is CASSLSKQDETQFF. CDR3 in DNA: TGTGCTAGCAGCTTATCCAAACAAGATGAGACCCAGTTCTTC.

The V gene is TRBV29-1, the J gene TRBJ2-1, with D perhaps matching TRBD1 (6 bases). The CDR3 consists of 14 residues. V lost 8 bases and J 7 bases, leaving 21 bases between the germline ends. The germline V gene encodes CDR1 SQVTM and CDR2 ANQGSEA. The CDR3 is CSFDRPPGGNEQFF. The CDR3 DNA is TGCAGCTTCGACAGGCCCCCTGGTGGAAATGAGCAGTTCTTC.

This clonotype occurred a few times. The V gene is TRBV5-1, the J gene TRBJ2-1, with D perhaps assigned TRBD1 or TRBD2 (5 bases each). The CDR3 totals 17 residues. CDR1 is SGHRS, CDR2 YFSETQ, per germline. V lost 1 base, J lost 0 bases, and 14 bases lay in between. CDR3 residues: CASSLWYGASSYNEQFF. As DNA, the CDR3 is TGCGCCAGCAGCTTGTGGTACGGGGCAAGCTCCTACAATGAGCAGTTCTTC.

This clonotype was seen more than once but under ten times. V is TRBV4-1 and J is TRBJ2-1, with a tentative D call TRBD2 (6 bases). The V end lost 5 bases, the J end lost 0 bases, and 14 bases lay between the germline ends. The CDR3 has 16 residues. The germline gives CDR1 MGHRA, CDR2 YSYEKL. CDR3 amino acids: CASSRGPGSSYNEQFF. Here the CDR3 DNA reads TGCGCCAGCAGCAGAGGCCCCGGGAGCTCCTACAATGAGCAGTTCTTC.

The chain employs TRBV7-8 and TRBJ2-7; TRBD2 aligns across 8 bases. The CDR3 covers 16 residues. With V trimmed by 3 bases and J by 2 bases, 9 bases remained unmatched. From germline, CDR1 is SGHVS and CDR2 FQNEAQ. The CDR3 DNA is TGTGCCAGCAGCTTGAGGCAAGCGGGGGCTCCCTACGAGCAGTACTTC. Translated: CASSLRQAGAPYEQYF.

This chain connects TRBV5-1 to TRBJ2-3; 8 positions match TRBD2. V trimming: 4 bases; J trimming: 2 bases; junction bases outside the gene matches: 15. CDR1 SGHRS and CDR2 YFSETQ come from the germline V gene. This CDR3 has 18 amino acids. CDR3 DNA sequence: TGCGCCAGCAGCCTAAACCCCACAGGGACTAGATTCACAGATACGCAGTATTTT. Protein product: CASSLNPTGTRFTDTQYF.

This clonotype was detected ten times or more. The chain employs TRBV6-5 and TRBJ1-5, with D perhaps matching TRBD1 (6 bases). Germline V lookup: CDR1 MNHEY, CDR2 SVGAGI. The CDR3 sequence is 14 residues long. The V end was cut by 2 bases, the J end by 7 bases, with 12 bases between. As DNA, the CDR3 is TGTGCCAGCAGTTACGGTAGGGGGGAGCAGCCCCAGCATTTT. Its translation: CASSYGRGEQPQHF.

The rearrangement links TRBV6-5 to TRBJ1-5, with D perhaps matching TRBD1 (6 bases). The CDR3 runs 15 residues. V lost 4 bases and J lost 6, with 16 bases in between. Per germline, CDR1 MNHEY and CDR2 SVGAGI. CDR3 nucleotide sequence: TGTGCCAGCAGTTTGGGGGGCCAGAGGCTTCAGCCCCAGCATTTT. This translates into CASSLGGQRLQPQHF.

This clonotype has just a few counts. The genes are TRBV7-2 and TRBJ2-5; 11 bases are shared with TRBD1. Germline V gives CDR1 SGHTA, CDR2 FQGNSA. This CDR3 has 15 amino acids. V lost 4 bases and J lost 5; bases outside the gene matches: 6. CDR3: CASSSGQGAGETQYF. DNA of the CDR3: TGTGCCAGCAGCTCCGGACAGGGGGCCGGGGAGACCCAGTACTTC.

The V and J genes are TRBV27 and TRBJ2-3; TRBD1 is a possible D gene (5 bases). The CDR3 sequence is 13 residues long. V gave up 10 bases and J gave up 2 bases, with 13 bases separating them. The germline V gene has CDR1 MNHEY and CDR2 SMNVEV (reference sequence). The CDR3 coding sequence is TGTGCCACCCCGTGGGGCGCCACAGATACGCAGTATTTT. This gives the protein CATPWGATDTQYF.

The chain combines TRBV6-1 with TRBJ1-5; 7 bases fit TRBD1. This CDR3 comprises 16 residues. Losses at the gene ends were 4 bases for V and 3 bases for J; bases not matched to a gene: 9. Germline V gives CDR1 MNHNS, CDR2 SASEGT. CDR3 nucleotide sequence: TGTGCCAGCAGTGCGACAGGGTTCGGTTACAATCAGCCCCAGCATTTT. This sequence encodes CASSATGFGYNQPQHF.

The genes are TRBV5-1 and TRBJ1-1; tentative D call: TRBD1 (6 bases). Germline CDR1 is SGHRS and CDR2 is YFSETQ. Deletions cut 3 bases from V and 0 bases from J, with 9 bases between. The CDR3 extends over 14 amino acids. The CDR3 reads CASSSDRLNTEAFF. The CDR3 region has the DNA TGCGCCAGCAGCTCGGACAGACTGAACACTGAAGCTTTCTTT.

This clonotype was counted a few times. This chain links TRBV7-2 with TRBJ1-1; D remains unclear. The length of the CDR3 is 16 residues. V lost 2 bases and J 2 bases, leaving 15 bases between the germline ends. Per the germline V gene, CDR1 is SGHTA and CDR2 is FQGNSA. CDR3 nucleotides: TGTGCCAGCAGCTTATTTTTCAGCAGTCAAAACACTGAAGCTTTCTTT. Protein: CASSLFFSSQNTEAFF.

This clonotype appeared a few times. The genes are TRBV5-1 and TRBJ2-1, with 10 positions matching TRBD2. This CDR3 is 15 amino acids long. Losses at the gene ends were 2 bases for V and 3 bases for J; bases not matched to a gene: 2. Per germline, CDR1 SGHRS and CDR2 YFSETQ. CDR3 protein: CASSLAGGDYNEQFF. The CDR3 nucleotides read TGCGCCAGCAGCTTAGCGGGAGGGGACTACAATGAGCAGTTCTTC.

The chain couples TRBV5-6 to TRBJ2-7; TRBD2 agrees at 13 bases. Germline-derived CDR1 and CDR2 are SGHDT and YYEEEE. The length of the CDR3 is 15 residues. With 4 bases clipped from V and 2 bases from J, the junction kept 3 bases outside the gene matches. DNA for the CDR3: TGTGCCAGCAGCGGCACTAGCGGGGGGGCCTACGAGCAGTACTTC. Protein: CASSGTSGGAYEQYF.

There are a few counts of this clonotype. The CDR3 protein is CASSPRGTQKNTEAFF. The CDR3 nucleotides are TGTGCCAGCAGTCCGCGGGGCACCCAGAAGAACACTGAAGCTTTCTTT. This rearrangement joins TRBV12-3 or TRBV12-4 to TRBJ1-1, with TRBD1 as a possible D gene (5 bases). The germline V and J ends were trimmed by 5 bases and 1 base, with 17 bases remaining between them. This CDR3 region has 16 residues.

CDR3: CASSGVNTEAFF. The DNA of the CDR3 is TGTGCCAGCAGTGGGGTGAACACTGAAGCTTTCTTT. This sequence joins TRBV6-2 or TRBV6-3 and TRBJ1-1; D uncertain. Germline V gene lookup returns CDR1 MNHEY and CDR2 SVGEGT. V gave up 5 bases and J gave up 0 bases, with 4 bases separating them. The CDR3 consists of 12 residues.

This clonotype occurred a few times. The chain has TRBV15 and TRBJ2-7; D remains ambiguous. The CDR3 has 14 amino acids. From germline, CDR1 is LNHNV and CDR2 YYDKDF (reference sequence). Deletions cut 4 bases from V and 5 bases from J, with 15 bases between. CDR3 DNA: TGTGCCACCAGCAATTCCATAACGAGTCACGAGCAGTACTTC. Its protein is CATSNSITSHEQYF.

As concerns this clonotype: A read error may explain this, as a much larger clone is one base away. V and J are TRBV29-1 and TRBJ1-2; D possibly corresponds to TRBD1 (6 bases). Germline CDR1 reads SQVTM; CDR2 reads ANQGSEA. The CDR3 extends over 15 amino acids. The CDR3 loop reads CSVKERGGAVSSYTF. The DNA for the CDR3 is TGCAGCGTTAAAGAGAGGGGGGGCGCGGTGAGTAGCTACACCTTC.

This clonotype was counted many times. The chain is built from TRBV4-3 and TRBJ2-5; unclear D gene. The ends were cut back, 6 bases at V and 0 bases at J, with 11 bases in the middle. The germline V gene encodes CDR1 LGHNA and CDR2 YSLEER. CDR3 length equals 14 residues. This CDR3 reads CASSHTANQETQYF. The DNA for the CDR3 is TGCGCCAGCAGTCATACAGCGAACCAAGAGACCCAGTACTTC.

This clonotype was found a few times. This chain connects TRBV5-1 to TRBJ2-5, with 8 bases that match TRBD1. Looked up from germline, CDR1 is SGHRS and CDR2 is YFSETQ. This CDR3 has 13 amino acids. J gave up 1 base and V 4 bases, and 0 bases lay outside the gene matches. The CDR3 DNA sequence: TGCGCCAGCAGCACAGGGGGCCAAGAGACCCAGTACTTC. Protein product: CASSTGGQETQYF.

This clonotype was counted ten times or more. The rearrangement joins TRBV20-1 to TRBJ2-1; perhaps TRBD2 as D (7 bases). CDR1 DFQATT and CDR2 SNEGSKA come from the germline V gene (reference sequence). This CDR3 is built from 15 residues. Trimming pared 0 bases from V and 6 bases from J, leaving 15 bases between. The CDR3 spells CSARDIGGGFNEQFF. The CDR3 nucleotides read TGCAGTGCTAGAGATATCGGCGGGGGCTTCAATGAGCAGTTCTTC.

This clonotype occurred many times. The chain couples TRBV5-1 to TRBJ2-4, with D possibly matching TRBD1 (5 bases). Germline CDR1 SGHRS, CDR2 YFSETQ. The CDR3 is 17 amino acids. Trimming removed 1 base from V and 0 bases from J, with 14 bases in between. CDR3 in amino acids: CASSLSGQTGAKNIQYF. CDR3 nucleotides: TGCGCCAGCAGCTTGAGTGGACAAACTGGAGCCAAAAACATTCAGTACTTC.

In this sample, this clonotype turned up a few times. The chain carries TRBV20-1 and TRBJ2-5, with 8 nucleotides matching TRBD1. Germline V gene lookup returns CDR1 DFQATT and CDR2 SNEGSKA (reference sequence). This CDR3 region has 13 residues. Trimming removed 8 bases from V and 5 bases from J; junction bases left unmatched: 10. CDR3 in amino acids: CSPLSTGVETQYF. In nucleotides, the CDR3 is TGCAGTCCGTTATCGACAGGGGTCGAGACCCAGTACTTC.